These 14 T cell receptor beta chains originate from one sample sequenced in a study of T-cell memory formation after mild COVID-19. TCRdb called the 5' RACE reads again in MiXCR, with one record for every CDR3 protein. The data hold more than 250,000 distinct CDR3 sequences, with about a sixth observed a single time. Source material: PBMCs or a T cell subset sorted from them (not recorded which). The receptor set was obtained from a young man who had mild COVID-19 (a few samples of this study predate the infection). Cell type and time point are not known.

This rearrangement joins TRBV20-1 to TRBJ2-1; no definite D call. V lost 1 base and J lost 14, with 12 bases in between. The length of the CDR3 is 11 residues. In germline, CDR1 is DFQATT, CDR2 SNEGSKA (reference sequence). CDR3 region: CSARGIYQEFF. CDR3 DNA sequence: TGCAGTGCTAGAGGAATCTACCAGGAGTTCTTC.

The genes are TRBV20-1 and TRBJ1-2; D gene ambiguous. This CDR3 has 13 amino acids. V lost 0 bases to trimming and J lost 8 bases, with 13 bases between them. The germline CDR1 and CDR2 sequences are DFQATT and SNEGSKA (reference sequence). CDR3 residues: CSARDSRVGGYTF. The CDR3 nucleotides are TGCAGTGCTAGAGATTCGAGGGTCGGGGGCTACACCTTC.

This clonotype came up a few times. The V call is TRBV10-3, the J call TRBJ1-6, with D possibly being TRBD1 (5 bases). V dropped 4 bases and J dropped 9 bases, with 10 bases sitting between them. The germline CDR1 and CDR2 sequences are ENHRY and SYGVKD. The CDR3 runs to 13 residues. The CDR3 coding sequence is TGTGCCATCAGTGGGGACGACGCTTCACCCCTCCACTTT. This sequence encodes CAISGDDASPLHF.

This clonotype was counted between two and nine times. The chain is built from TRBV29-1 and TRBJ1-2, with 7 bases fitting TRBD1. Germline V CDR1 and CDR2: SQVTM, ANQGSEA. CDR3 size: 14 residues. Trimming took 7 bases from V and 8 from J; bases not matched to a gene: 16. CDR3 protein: CSAGGTTGLGGYTF. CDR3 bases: TGCAGCGCTGGAGGGACGACAGGGCTCGGCGGCTACACCTTC. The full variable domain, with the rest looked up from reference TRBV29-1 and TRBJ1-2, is SAVISQKPSRDICQRGTSLTIQCQVDSQVTMMFWYRQQPGQSLTLIATANQGSEATYESGFVIDKFPISRPNLTFSTLTVSNMSPEDSSIYLCSAGGTTGLGGYTFGSGTRLTVV.

The CDR3, as DNA: TGCAGCGTTGTTCCTCTTGATGGCAGAAACTATGGCTACACCTTC. Protein product: CSVVPLDGRNYGYTF. V is TRBV29-1 and J is TRBJ1-2; no reliable D call. The germline gives CDR1 SQVTM, CDR2 ANQGSEA. Trimming pared 4 bases from V and 2 bases from J, leaving 17 bases between. The CDR3 loop spans 15 amino acids.

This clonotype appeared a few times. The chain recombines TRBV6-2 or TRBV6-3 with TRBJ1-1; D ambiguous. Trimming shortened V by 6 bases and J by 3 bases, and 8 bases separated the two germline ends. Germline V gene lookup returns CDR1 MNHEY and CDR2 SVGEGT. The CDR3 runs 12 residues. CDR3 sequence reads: CASRPDYTEAFF. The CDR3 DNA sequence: TGTGCCAGCAGGCCAGATTACACTGAAGCTTTCTTT.

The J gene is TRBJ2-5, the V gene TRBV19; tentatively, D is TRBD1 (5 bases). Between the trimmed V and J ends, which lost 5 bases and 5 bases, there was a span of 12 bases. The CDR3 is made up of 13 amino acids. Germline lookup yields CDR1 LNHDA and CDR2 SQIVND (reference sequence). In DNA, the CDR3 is TGTGCCAGTAGTGAGACAGTTTCGGAGACCCAGTACTTC. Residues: CASSETVSETQYF. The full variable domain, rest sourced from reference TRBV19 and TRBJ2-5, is DGGITQSPKYLFRKEGQNVTLSCEQNLNHDAMYWYRQDPGQGLRLIYYSQIVNDFQKGDIAEGYSVSREKKESFPLTVTSAQKNPTAFYLCASSETVSETQYFGPGTRLLVL.

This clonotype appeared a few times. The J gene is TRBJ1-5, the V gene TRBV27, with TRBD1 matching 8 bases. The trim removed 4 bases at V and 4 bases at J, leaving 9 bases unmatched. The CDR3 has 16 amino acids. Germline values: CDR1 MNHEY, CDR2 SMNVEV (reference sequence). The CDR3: CASSSLQGGPNQPQHF. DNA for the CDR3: TGTGCCAGCAGTTCCTTACAGGGGGGGCCAAATCAGCCCCAGCATTTT.

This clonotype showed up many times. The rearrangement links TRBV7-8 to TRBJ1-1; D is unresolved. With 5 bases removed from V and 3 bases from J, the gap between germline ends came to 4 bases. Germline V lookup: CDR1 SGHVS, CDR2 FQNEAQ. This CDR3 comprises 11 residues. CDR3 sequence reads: CASSPDTEAFF. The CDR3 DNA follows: TGTGCCAGCAGCCCAGACACTGAAGCTTTCTTT.

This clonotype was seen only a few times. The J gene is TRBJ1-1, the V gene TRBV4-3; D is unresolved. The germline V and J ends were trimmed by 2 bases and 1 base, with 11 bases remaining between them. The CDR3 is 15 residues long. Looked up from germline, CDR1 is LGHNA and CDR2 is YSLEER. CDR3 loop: CASSQSPSPNTEAFF. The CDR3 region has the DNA TGCGCCAGCAGCCAATCACCCTCCCCGAACACTGAAGCTTTCTTT.

CDR3 sequence: CASSYSAGPANTIYF. DNA for the CDR3: TGTGCCAGCAGTTACTCGGCAGGGCCGGCAAACACCATATATTTT. The J gene is TRBJ1-3, the V gene TRBV6-5, with D possibly being TRBD1 (5 bases). Deletions cut 0 bases from V and 6 bases from J, with 12 bases between. The CDR3 runs to 15 residues. The germline gives CDR1 MNHEY, CDR2 SVGAGI.

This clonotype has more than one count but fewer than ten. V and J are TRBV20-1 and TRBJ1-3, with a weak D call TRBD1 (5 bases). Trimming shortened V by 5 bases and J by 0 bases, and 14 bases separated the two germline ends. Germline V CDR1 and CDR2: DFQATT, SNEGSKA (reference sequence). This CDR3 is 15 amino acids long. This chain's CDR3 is CSAEPGGNSGNTIYF. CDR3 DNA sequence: TGCAGTGCTGAACCTGGGGGAAACTCTGGAAACACCATATATTTT.

The CDR3, as DNA: TGTGCCAGCCGACTTTACAGGTTTCAGACCGGGGAGCTGTTTTTT. It encodes CASRLYRFQTGELFF. The chain combines TRBV6-6 with TRBJ2-2; D perhaps matches TRBD1 (5 bases). The germline gives CDR1 MNHNY, CDR2 SVGAGI (reference sequence). The CDR3 consists of 15 residues. V lost 8 bases and J 5 bases, leaving 18 bases between the germline ends.

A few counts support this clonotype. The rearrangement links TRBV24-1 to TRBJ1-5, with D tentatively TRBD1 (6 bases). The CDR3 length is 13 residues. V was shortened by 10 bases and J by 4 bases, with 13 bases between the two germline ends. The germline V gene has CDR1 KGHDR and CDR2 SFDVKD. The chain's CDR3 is CATQGLENQPQHF. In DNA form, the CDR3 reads TGTGCCACACAGGGTCTTGAGAATCAGCCCCAGCATTTT.